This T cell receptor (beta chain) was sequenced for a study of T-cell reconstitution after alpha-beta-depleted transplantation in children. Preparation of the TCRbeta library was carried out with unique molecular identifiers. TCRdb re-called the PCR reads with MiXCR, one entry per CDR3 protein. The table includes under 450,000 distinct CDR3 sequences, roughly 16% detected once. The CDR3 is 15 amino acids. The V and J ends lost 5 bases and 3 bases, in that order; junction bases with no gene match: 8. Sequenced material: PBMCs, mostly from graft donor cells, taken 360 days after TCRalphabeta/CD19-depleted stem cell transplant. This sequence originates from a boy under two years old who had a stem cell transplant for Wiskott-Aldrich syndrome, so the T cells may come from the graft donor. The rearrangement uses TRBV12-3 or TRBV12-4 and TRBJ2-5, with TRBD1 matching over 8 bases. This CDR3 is CASSTGQGGEETQYF. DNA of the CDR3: TGTGCCAGCAGTACCGGACAGGGCGGAGAAGAGACCCAGTACTTC.